This TCR beta chain is from a study of identical twins. General study findings and limits: Among out-of-frame alpha sequences shared by twins, low generation probability occurred in excess.

Germline CDR1 DFQATT, CDR2 SNEGSKA (reference sequence). The V end was cut by 7 bases, the J end by 0 bases, with 14 bases between. CDR3 length equals 14 residues. This clonotype was observed a handful of times. What it binds is unknown. TCRdb passed the 5' RACE reads through MiXCR, listing each CDR3 protein once. The data contain 300,000 to 400,000 distinct CDR3 sequences, about 12% of them seen just once; the ten biggest clones take up 7.2%. The same data also contributed to another study, on yellow fever vaccine responses in identical twins.

The sample comprised CD8+ T cells sorted from blood. The receptor was isolated from a woman aged 18-29 years in good health. The rearrangement links TRBV20-1 to TRBJ2-3, with a possible D match to TRBD1 (6 bases). The CDR3 protein is CSVVGDISTDTQYF. In DNA form, the CDR3 reads TGCAGTGTGGTCGGGGACATTAGCACAGATACGCAGTATTTT.